The next 14 T cell receptor beta chains were all read from a single sample in a study of identical twins. TCRdb independently ran MiXCR on the 5' RACE reads; one entry per CDR3 protein. The sample includes hundreds of thousands of distinct CDR3 sequences, 5.5% to 6.5% of them seen just once. Sequencing used naive T cells sorted from blood. These receptors were taken from a man aged 18 to 29 in good health.

This clonotype was picked up many times. V is TRBV7-8 and J is TRBJ2-6; 9 bases line up with TRBD1. This CDR3 region has 18 residues. The V and J ends lost 1 base and 4 bases, in that order; junction bases with no gene match: 8. CDR1 and CDR2 (germline): SGHVS, FQNEAQ. CDR3 in amino acids: CASSLDNRGLSGANVLTF. CDR3 DNA: TGTGCCAGCAGCTTAGATAACAGGGGGCTTTCCGGGGCCAACGTCCTGACTTTC.

The chain combines TRBV29-1 with TRBJ2-7; 9 bases align to TRBD2. Germline V gene lookup returns CDR1 SQVTM and CDR2 ANQGSEA. The CDR3 has 15 amino acids. The junction had 11 bases not matched to a gene; V was cut back by 6 bases and J by 2 bases. CDR3 bases: TGCAGCGTCCAGACCAGCGGGAGGCCAACCTACGAGCAGTACTTC. Its translation is CSVQTSGRPTYEQYF.

This clonotype was observed at least ten times. This chain joins TRBV7-6 and TRBJ2-3; D might be TRBD2 (5 bases). The CDR3 totals 14 residues. Trimming shortened V by 4 bases and J by 6 bases, and 14 bases separated the two germline ends. Germline V lookup: CDR1 SGHVS, CDR2 FNYEAQ. The CDR3, as DNA: TGTGCCAGCAGCTCGGCGACGGGGTGGGATACGCAGTATTTT. Protein: CASSSATGWDTQYF.

This clonotype was found many times. The rearrangement uses TRBV7-6 and TRBJ2-2; D may be TRBD2 (6 bases). CDR1 SGHVS and CDR2 FNYEAQ come from the germline V gene. The CDR3 covers 14 residues. V shed 4 bases and J shed 3 bases, with 9 bases lying between them. The CDR3 bases are TGTGCCAGCAGCTCCCGACTAGACACCGGGGAGCTGTTTTTT. Translating gives CASSSRLDTGELFF.

The chain joins TRBV14 to TRBJ2-1; D remains unclear. CDR3 size: 11 residues. The germline gives CDR1 SGHDN, CDR2 FVKESK. Trimming removed 1 base from V and 9 bases from J, with 4 bases in between. The CDR3 reads CASSQVSEQFF. DNA for the CDR3: TGTGCCAGCAGCCAAGTTTCTGAGCAGTTCTTC.

Only a few counts were recorded for this clonotype. This chain links TRBV29-1 with TRBJ1-2, with D possibly matching TRBD1 (6 bases). V lost 3 bases, J lost 4 bases, and 12 bases lay in between. This CDR3 region has 13 residues. Germline-derived CDR1 and CDR2 are SQVTM and ANQGSEA. CDR3: CSVDGGGTYGYTF. The CDR3 bases are TGCAGCGTTGACGGAGGGGGTACCTATGGCTACACCTTC.

This clonotype was seen ten or more times. This sequence joins TRBV5-1 and TRBJ2-7; TRBD2 is a possible D gene (6 bases). Trimming took 0 bases from V and 5 from J, leaving 21 bases between them. This CDR3 is 17 amino acids long. Germline V gene lookup returns CDR1 SGHRS and CDR2 YFSETQ. The CDR3: CASSLATGGIAVDEQYF. CDR3 nucleotides: TGCGCCAGCAGCTTGGCTACAGGCGGGATTGCTGTGGACGAGCAGTACTTC.

This clonotype was found a few times. The chain uses TRBV6-2 or TRBV6-3 and TRBJ2-1, with D possibly matching TRBD2 (6 bases). V lost 6 bases to trimming and J lost 3 bases, with 15 bases between them. The CDR3 is 15 amino acids. The germline gives CDR1 MNHEY, CDR2 SVGEGT. The chain's CDR3 is CASRAPGTRYNEQFF. Written as DNA, the CDR3 is TGTGCCAGCAGAGCCCCCGGGACTCGCTACAATGAGCAGTTCTTC.

This clonotype was seen at least ten times. This sequence joins TRBV6-1 and TRBJ1-6, with 9 bases that match TRBD1. V shed 6 bases, J shed 10 bases, and the junction held 7 bases outside the gene matches. Germline loops: CDR1 MNHNS, CDR2 SASEGT. There are 14 residues in the CDR3. The CDR3 spells CASRGQGGGSPLHF. The CDR3, as DNA: TGTGCCAGCAGGGGACAGGGAGGAGGATCACCCCTCCACTTT.

This clonotype has only one observation. A read error may be the cause here, since a much bigger clone is one base away. The V gene is TRBV20-1, the J gene TRBJ2-2; 11 bases are shared with TRBD1. Germline CDR1 DFQATT, CDR2 SNEGSKA (reference sequence). CDR3 length equals 15 residues. CDR3 amino acids: CSAFPGQGDTGELYF. Written as DNA, the CDR3 is TGCAGTGCCTTTCCGGGACAGGGGGACACCGGGGAGCTGTATTTT.

This clonotype was counted at least ten times. This chain links TRBV5-5 with TRBJ2-2; maybe TRBD2 (6 bases). CDR3 length equals 15 residues. V shed 0 bases and J shed 4 bases, with 10 bases lying between them. Germline CDR1 SGHKS, CDR2 YYEKEE (reference sequence). In DNA form, the CDR3 reads TGTGCCAGCAGCTTGGCAAGGGAGGTCACCGGGGAGCTGTTTTTT. This codes for CASSLAREVTGELFF.

This clonotype was counted a few times. The genes are TRBV7-8 and TRBJ2-5; 7 nucleotides match TRBD2. The J segment lost 5 bases and the V segment lost 5 bases, leaving 11 bases of the junction unmatched. The CDR3 has 15 residues. Germline-derived CDR1 and CDR2 are SGHVS and FQNEAQ. The CDR3 sequence is CASSQNPTSYETQYF. Here the CDR3 DNA reads TGTGCCAGCAGCCAAAACCCGACTAGCTACGAGACCCAGTACTTC.

This clonotype was found many times. The rearrangement uses TRBV5-1 and TRBJ2-1; possibly TRBD2 for D (6 bases). Trimming took off 7 bases at V and 6 bases at J, with 20 bases between the two ends. Germline values: CDR1 SGHRS, CDR2 YFSETQ. The CDR3 has 15 residues. For the CDR3, the DNA is TGCGCCAGCGGGGCGGGGAACCGCCTTTCCAATGAGCAGTTCTTC. Amino acids: CASGAGNRLSNEQFF. Complete variable domain (other parts from reference TRBV5-1 and TRBJ2-1): KAGVTQTPRYLIKTRGQQVTLSCSPISGHRSVSWYQQTPGQGLQFLFEYFSETQRNKGNFPGRFSGRQFSNSRSEMNVSTLELGDSALYLCASGAGNRLSNEQFFGPGTRLTVL.

The chain is built from TRBV6-1 and TRBJ2-5; 10 bases fit TRBD1. Per the germline V gene, CDR1 is MNHNS and CDR2 is SASEGT. The V gene end was trimmed by 6 bases and the J gene end by 6 bases; junction bases not matched to a gene: 4. The CDR3 is 13 amino acids. CDR3 protein: CASSPDRGKTQYF. The CDR3 DNA reads TGTGCCAGCAGCCCGGACAGGGGGAAGACCCAGTACTTC.